The source of this T cell receptor beta chain is a study of cytomegalovirus exposure and HLA in healthy donors. Whole-study context: The Caucasian-associated ancestry cluster held less than 85% of roughly 400 genotyped donors.

PCR amplification relied on 60 Vbeta primers (plus 13 Jbeta primers). Measured with immunoSEQ multiplex PCR; TCRdb has only the in-frame clones, and not every one. The repertoire holds 140,000 to 150,000 clones, with 65% to 85% as singletons. Of note for this clone: Its antigen is still unknown.

Whole-study results and caveats: Associated with cytomegalovirus, according to the listing, were approximately 160 TCR beta chains.

The TCR comes from a young man in good health and CMV-seronegative. Sequencing used PBMCs.

The CDR3 DNA reads TGCGCCAGCAGTTCCCCGAGCACCTCTGGGGCCAACGTCCTGACTTTC. The encoded protein is CASSSPSTSGANVLTF. The chain uses TRBV5-1 and TRBJ2-6; no clear D gene. Germline CDR1 SGHRS, CDR2 YFSETQ. CDR3 length equals 16 residues. V gave up 5 bases and J gave up 0 bases, with 12 bases separating them.